Following are 22 T cell receptor beta chains from one sample sequenced in a study of cytomegalovirus exposure and HLA in healthy donors. Primers for the PCR totalled 60 Vbeta and 13 Jbeta. Profiling relied on immunoSEQ multiplex PCR, and the TCRdb table lists in-frame clones only, not all of them. Here the sample spans 100,000 to 150,000 clones, about 80% being singletons. The sample taken for sequencing was PBMCs. The origin of the receptors is a woman aged 40 to 50 in good health and CMV-seronegative.

V and J are TRBV10-3 and TRBJ2-3, with D possibly being TRBD1 (6 bases). The V and J ends lost 11 bases and 1 base respectively, with 25 bases between them. Germline loops: CDR1 ENHRY, CDR2 SYGVKD. CDR3 length equals 17 residues. The CDR3 sequence is CASHHQTGIRGTDTQYF. The CDR3 DNA reads as TGTGCCTCCCACCACCAAACAGGGATCAGGGGCACAGATACGCAGTATTTT.

The chain recombines TRBV5-8 with TRBJ2-1, with D possibly matching TRBD2 (5 bases). Germline V gene sequence: CDR1 SGHTS, CDR2 YDEGEE. The CDR3 spans 15 residues. Trimming removed 4 bases at V and 6 bases at J, with 17 bases between. The DNA for the CDR3 is TGTGCCAGCAGCATCATAGGACTCGATTTCAATGAGCAGTTCTTC. As protein: CASSIIGLDFNEQFF.

CDR3 bases: TGTGCCAGCAGCTCCTTCACTAGCGGGGTGGTGGGTGAGCAGTTCTTC. It encodes CASSSFTSGVVGEQFF. The gene calls are TRBV13 and TRBJ2-1; 10 bases map to TRBD2. This CDR3 contains 16 residues. In germline, CDR1 is PRHDT, CDR2 FYEKMQ (reference sequence). The V and J ends lost 4 bases and 9 bases, in that order; junction bases with no gene match: 12. Supplemented by reference TRBV13 and TRBJ2-1, the full variable domain reads AAGVIQSPRHLIKEKRETATLKCYPIPRHDTVYWYQQGPGQDPQFLISFYEKMQSDKGSIPDRFSAQQFSDYHSELNMSSLELGDSALYFCASSSFTSGVVGEQFFGPGTRLTVL.

V gene TRBV5-5 combines with J gene TRBJ2-5; TRBD2 matches at 8 bases. The germline V gene has CDR1 SGHKS and CDR2 YYEKEE (reference sequence). The length of the CDR3 is 15 residues. V lost 4 bases to trimming and J lost 5 bases; unmatched junction nucleotides: 10. The CDR3 DNA reads TGTGCCAGCAGCATGGACCCCGGGGGGGGCGAGACCCAGTACTTC. Translated: CASSMDPGGGETQYF.

The chain couples TRBV7-2 to TRBJ1-2; possibly TRBD1 for D (6 bases). Trimming removed 2 bases at V and 7 bases at J, with 8 bases between. The CDR3 runs to 12 residues. Per the germline V gene, CDR1 is SGHTA and CDR2 is FQGNSA. CDR3 DNA: TGTGCCAGCAGCTTAAGGGGGTCTGGCTACACCTTC. Translation gives CASSLRGSGYTF.

The CDR3 DNA is TGTGCCAGCAGCTTTTATAGCAATCAGCCCCAGCATTTT. The encoded protein is CASSFYSNQPQHF. This chain links TRBV7-2 with TRBJ1-5; D uncertain. Germline values: CDR1 SGHTA, CDR2 FQGNSA. V gave up 3 bases and J gave up 0 bases, with 3 bases separating them. The CDR3 totals 13 residues.

This clone was seen once. This chain joins TRBV6-6 and TRBJ2-1, with D possibly matching TRBD2 (6 bases). The V gene lost 6 bases and the J gene lost 13 bases, with 13 bases spanning the gap. This CDR3 comprises 11 residues. The germline V gene has CDR1 MNHNY and CDR2 SVGAGI (reference sequence). The CDR3 DNA follows: TGTGCCAGCAGCCTAGCGTTAGAACAGTTCTTC. Protein: CASSLALEQFF.

The chain uses TRBV27 and TRBJ2-7, with D maybe TRBD1 (6 bases). The CDR3 consists of 12 residues. The ends were cut back, 4 bases at V and 6 bases at J, with 10 bases in the middle. Germline V lookup: CDR1 MNHEY, CDR2 SMNVEV (reference sequence). For the CDR3, the DNA is TGTGCCAGCAGTTCGTCCAGGGGCGAGCAGTACTTC. This translates into CASSSSRGEQYF.

The chain links TRBV6-5 to TRBJ1-6; 7 nucleotides align to TRBD1. Per germline, CDR1 MNHEY and CDR2 SVGAGI. CDR3 length equals 15 residues. J lost 11 bases, V lost 0 bases, and 7 bases had no gene match. This CDR3 reads CASSYSRTGPTPLHF. Written as DNA, the CDR3 is TGTGCCAGCAGTTACTCGCGGACAGGTCCAACACCCCTCCACTTT.

This clone is a singleton in its sample. The chain has TRBV18 and TRBJ2-5; 7 bases align to TRBD2. The length of the CDR3 is 13 residues. CDR1 and CDR2 from the germline V gene are KGHSH and LQKENI. V shed 6 bases, J shed 1 base, and the junction held 2 bases outside the gene matches. CDR3 coding DNA: TGTGCCAGCTCCCGCGGGGGCCAAGAGACCCAGTACTTC. This codes for CASSRGGQETQYF.

The gene calls are TRBV5-6 and TRBJ2-3, with 10 bases that match TRBD2. The CDR3 loop spans 15 amino acids. Germline lookup yields CDR1 SGHDT and CDR2 YYEEEE. The V gene end was trimmed by 4 bases and the J gene end by 0 bases; junction bases not matched to a gene: 2. CDR3 region: CASSTLAGSTDTQYF. DNA for the CDR3: TGTGCCAGCAGCACACTAGCGGGGAGCACAGATACGCAGTATTTT.

The chain has TRBV6-1 and TRBJ2-7; a possible D gene is TRBD2 (5 bases). Per the germline V gene, CDR1 is MNHNS and CDR2 is SASEGT. The germline V and J ends were trimmed by 7 bases and 1 base, with 11 bases remaining between them. CDR3 length equals 13 residues. The CDR3 nucleotides read TGTGCCAGCACGGGGTTGGTATCCTACGAGCAGTACTTC. It yields the protein CASTGLVSYEQYF.

This rearrangement joins TRBV7-2 to TRBJ2-2; a weak D match, TRBD1 (5 bases). The V and J ends lost 2 bases and 2 bases respectively, with 15 bases between them. Germline V gene data show CDR1 as SGHTA and CDR2 as FQGNSA. The CDR3 is 17 amino acids. The CDR3 DNA sequence: TGTGCCAGCAGCTTACCAGGGTTAAGTTCCAACACCGGGGAGCTGTTTTTT. Translation: CASSLPGLSSNTGELFF.

This chain links TRBV19 with TRBJ1-2, with TRBD1 identical over 8 bases. Trimming cost V 6 bases and J 6 bases; bases outside gene matches: 9. Germline V gene lookup returns CDR1 LNHDA and CDR2 SQIVND (reference sequence). The length of the CDR3 is 14 residues. The CDR3 region has the DNA TGTGCCAGTAGGCGAGACAGGGGCCAGGATGGCTACACCTTC. Translation: CASRRDRGQDGYTF.

In DNA form, the CDR3 reads TGTGCCATCAGTGATTCCTTCACAGATACGCAGTATTTT. Translating gives CAISDSFTDTQYF. J is TRBJ2-3 and V is TRBV10-3; D not resolved. The CDR3 contains 13 residues. CDR1 and CDR2 from the germline V gene are ENHRY and SYGVKD. Between the trimmed V and J ends, which lost 3 bases and 2 bases, there was a span of 6 bases.

The chain employs TRBV7-9 and TRBJ2-1, with TRBD1 as a possible D gene (6 bases). The CDR3 runs to 14 residues. The V end lost 5 bases, the J end lost 4 bases, and 12 bases lay between the germline ends. CDR1 is SEHNR and CDR2 is FQNEAQ in the germline V gene (reference sequence). The CDR3 loop is CASSRDTRYNEQFF. In DNA form, the CDR3 reads TGTGCCAGCAGCCGGGACACCCGATACAATGAGCAGTTCTTC. The full variable domain, rest sourced from reference TRBV7-9 and TRBJ2-1, is DTGVSQNPRHKITKRGQNVTFRCDPISEHNRLYWYRQTLGQGPEFLTYFQNEAQLEKSRLLSDRFSAERPKGSFSTLEIQRTEQGDSAMYLCASSRDTRYNEQFFGPGTRLTVL.

The V gene is TRBV6-1, the J gene TRBJ2-1; a possible D gene is TRBD1 (5 bases). V shed 4 bases and J shed 0 bases, with 16 bases lying between them. This CDR3 region has 17 residues. CDR1 is MNHNS and CDR2 is SASEGT in the germline V gene. CDR3 bases: TGTGCCAGCAGTGCACGCCTCGACAGCAGCTCCTACAATGAGCAGTTCTTC. Protein product: CASSARLDSSSYNEQFF.

The V and J genes are TRBV4-1 and TRBJ1-6; TRBD1 might be the D (6 bases). This CDR3 contains 18 residues. Looked up from germline, CDR1 is MGHRA and CDR2 is YSYEKL. Deletions cut 1 base from V and 0 bases from J, with 13 bases between. CDR3 in DNA: TGCGCCAGCAGCCAAGGGGCAGGGGCCTTCTCCTATAATTCACCCCTCCACTTT. The encoded protein is CASSQGAGAFSYNSPLHF.

This chain links TRBV5-5 with TRBJ2-1; a possible D gene is TRBD2 (6 bases). Germline CDR1 and CDR2: SGHKS and YYEKEE (reference sequence). The CDR3 is 17 residues long. V lost 7 bases and J lost 0, with 20 bases in between. CDR3 sequence (DNA): TGTGCCAGCGAAGGGACTGGAGGACTCAGCTCCTACAATGAGCAGTTCTTC. Encoded protein: CASEGTGGLSSYNEQFF.

With respect to this clone: Different DNA sequences within this sample yield the same CDR3. The chain is built from TRBV5-1 and TRBJ2-1; no definite D call. Germline CDR1 is SGHRS and CDR2 is YFSETQ. Trimming shortened V by 0 bases and J by 0 bases, and 4 bases separated the two germline ends. CDR3 size: 14 residues. The CDR3, as DNA: TGCGCCAGCAGCTTGGACAGCTCCTACAATGAGCAGTTCTTC. Residues: CASSLDSSYNEQFF.

On this clone: The junction does not match germline at one end; this may be a read error. The chain combines TRBV29-1 with TRBJ1-2; unclear D gene. The CDR3 has 12 amino acids. Germline CDR1 is SQVTM and CDR2 is ANQGSEA. CDR3 nucleotide sequence: TGCAGCGTTGAAGATAGAGGCTTAGAGGGTGGCTTC. As protein: CSVEDRGLEGGF.

The gene calls are TRBV6-5 and TRBJ2-3; possible D gene TRBD2, 6 bases. The V gene lost 0 bases and the J gene lost 0 bases, with 10 bases spanning the gap. The CDR3 runs to 16 residues. Looked up from germline, CDR1 is MNHEY and CDR2 is SVGAGI. The CDR3: CASSYSASVSTDTQYF. The CDR3 DNA reads as TGTGCCAGCAGTTACTCGGCTAGCGTAAGCACAGATACGCAGTATTTT.